A selection of T cell receptor beta chains follows, all from one sample in a study of vaccination and CD4 T cells after COVID-19. For these receptors, no antigen is known. TCRdb redid the calling of the PCR reads with MiXCR, one entry per CDR3 protein. The data contain about 20,000 distinct CDR3 sequences, 65% to 80% of them singletons. The specimen sequenced was CD4+ T cells from blood, cultured in vitro. These receptors all come from a human donor who had recovered from COVID-19. Both conserved end residues are part of each CDR3. D genes are given only for firm matches. Expanded clones are given a class, and other clones once, few, many or no size at all.

cdr3_length d_call j_call v_call clone_size cdr3_aa cdr3_nt
17 TRBD1 TRBJ1-2 TRBV19 . CASSIEGPGGRVWGYTF TGTGCCAGTAGTATAGAAGGACCAGGGGGTAGAGTGTGGGGCTACACCTTC
14 TRBD1 TRBJ2-7 TRBV20-1 . CSARDRAGTYEQYF TGCAGTGCCCGGGACAGGGCAGGGACCTACGAGCAGTACTTC
14 . TRBJ1-5 TRBV7-8 . CASSLRPGVQPQHF TGTGCCAGCAGCTTACGCCCTGGGGTTCAGCCCCAGCATTTT
12 . TRBJ2-5 TRBV28 . CASAAGKETQYF TGTGCCTCTGCGGCAGGAAAAGAGACCCAGTACTTC
17 TRBD1 TRBJ1-1 TRBV20-1 . CSARDGGRGRVNTEAFF TGCAGTGCTAGAGATGGGGGCAGGGGGCGCGTGAACACTGAAGCTTTCTTT
14 TRBD1 TRBJ2-7 TRBV2 . CASSKGQFAYEQYF TGTGCCAGCTCCAAGGGACAGTTCGCCTACGAGCAGTACTTC
14 TRBD1 TRBJ1-1 TRBV20-1 once CSAVPGQGSTEAFF TGCAGTGCTGTACCGGGACAGGGGTCCACTGAAGCTTTCTTT
13 TRBD1 TRBJ1-1 TRBV7-2 . CASSSRQGISAFF TGTGCCAGCAGCTCTAGACAGGGTATTAGCGCTTTCTTT
12 . TRBJ1-1 TRBV6-1 . CASSPEMGEAFF TGTGCCAGCAGCCCCGAGATGGGTGAAGCTTTCTTT
12 . TRBJ1-2 TRBV6-2/TRBV6-3 . CASSPGRGGYTF TGTGCCAGCAGTCCCGGGAGGGGAGGCTACACCTTC
17 TRBD1 TRBJ1-2 TRBV20-1 . CSALLTGVAGGAYGYTF TGCAGTGCCCTACTGACAGGGGTCGCCGGGGGTGCCTATGGCTACACCTTC
12 . TRBJ1-1 TRBV30 once CAEGATATEAFF TGTGCCGAGGGTGCCACGGCCACTGAAGCTTTCTTT
14 . TRBJ2-5 TRBV27 . CASSSRDFQETQYF TGTGCCAGCAGTTCCCGGGACTTTCAAGAGACCCAGTACTTC
13 . TRBJ1-1 TRBV5-1 once CASTIGTHTEAFF TGCGCCAGCACCATCGGGACACACACTGAAGCTTTCTTT
17 . TRBJ2-3 TRBV5-4 . CASSPGGGRGHTDTQYF TGTGCCAGCAGTCCCGGCGGGGGAAGGGGGCACACAGATACGCAGTATTTT
15 TRBD2 TRBJ2-5 TRBV15 once CATSSDAGVSGTQYF TGTGCCACCAGCAGCGACGCGGGGGTCTCGGGGACCCAGTACTTC
15 TRBD1 TRBJ2-2 TRBV7-2 . CASSLRGQGSGELFF TGTGCCAGCAGCTTAAGGGGACAGGGTTCCGGGGAGCTGTTTTTT
13 . TRBJ1-1 TRBV10-3 . CAIRRVMNTEAFF TGTGCCATCAGGCGGGTCATGAACACTGAAGCTTTCTTT
15 TRBD1 TRBJ2-7 TRBV15 . CATSRRTGGQNEQYF TGTGCCACCAGCAGGCGGACAGGGGGCCAGAACGAGCAGTACTTC
15 . TRBJ2-5 TRBV7-2 . CASSLAGGRGETQYF TGTGCCAGCAGCTTAGCAGGGGGGAGGGGAGAGACCCAGTACTTC
13 TRBD1 TRBJ1-2 TRBV30 few CACAMDRLYGYTF TGTGCCTGCGCGATGGACAGGCTCTATGGCTACACCTTC
15 . TRBJ2-1 TRBV27 . CASSAFMLGFGEQFF TGTGCCAGCAGTGCATTCATGTTGGGGTTCGGTGAGCAGTTCTTC
17 TRBD2 TRBJ2-5 TRBV6-2/TRBV6-3 . CASSQLLTSEFQETQYF TGTGCCAGCAGTCAACTCCTGACTAGCGAATTCCAAGAGACCCAGTACTTC
14 . TRBJ1-1 TRBV11-3 . CASSLIRGNTEAFF TGTGCCAGCAGCTTAATAAGGGGGAACACTGAAGCTTTCTTT
17 TRBD1 TRBJ1-2 TRBV12-5 . CASGSEGQVRRDYGYTF TGTGCTAGTGGTTCCGAGGGACAGGTTCGGAGGGACTATGGCTACACCTTC
15 . TRBJ1-2 TRBV6-1 . CASIWDSWAHYGYTF TGTGCCAGCATTTGGGATTCCTGGGCACACTATGGCTACACCTTC
15 TRBD1 TRBJ1-1 TRBV5-5 . CASSLERTGVTEAFF TGTGCCAGCAGCTTGGAACGGACAGGGGTCACTGAAGCTTTCTTT
14 TRBD1 TRBJ2-5 TRBV25-1 once CASSERGQEETQYF TGTGCCAGCAGTGAAAGGGGGCAGGAGGAGACCCAGTACTTC
16 . TRBJ1-6 TRBV6-5 . CASSYSAGDDYSPLHF TGTGCCAGCAGTTACTCGGCGGGAGACGACTATTCACCCCTCCACTTT
13 . TRBJ1-2 TRBV11-3 few CASSPSGLYGYTF TGTGCCAGCAGCCCTAGTGGTCTCTATGGCTACACCTTC
12 . TRBJ1-1 TRBV7-2 few CASSAGNTEAFF TGTGCCAGCAGCGCAGGGAACACTGAAGCTTTCTTT
16 TRBD2 TRBJ2-3 TRBV7-2 . CASSLGLAASTDTQYF TGTGCCAGCAGCTTAGGGCTAGCGGCTAGCACAGATACGCAGTATTTT
14 TRBD1 TRBJ1-6 TRBV7-2 . CASSSGTGDSPLHF TGTGCCAGCAGCTCCGGGACAGGGGATTCACCCCTCCACTTT
13 . TRBJ2-3 TRBV7-9 few CASSLEGEVGQYF TGTGCCAGCAGCTTAGAGGGGGAGGTTGGGCAGTATTTT
14 TRBD1 TRBJ1-2 TRBV6-5 . CASSSQGADYGYTF TGTGCCAGCAGTTCACAGGGGGCCGACTATGGCTACACCTTC
14 . TRBJ2-7 TRBV2 . CASSALNEWNEQYF TGTGCCAGCAGTGCGCTAAACGAATGGAACGAGCAGTACTTC
14 . TRBJ2-7 TRBV25-1 . CASSEFGVPHEQYF TGTGCCAGCAGTGAATTTGGGGTTCCTCACGAGCAGTACTTC
17 TRBD2 TRBJ2-1 TRBV7-8 . CASSPRQTSGGSSEQFF TGTGCCAGCAGCCCGAGACAGACTAGCGGGGGGTCTAGTGAGCAGTTCTTC
14 . TRBJ2-2 TRBV15 . CATSLGGNTGELFF TGTGCCACCAGCTTAGGGGGGAACACCGGGGAGCTGTTTTTT
15 TRBD1 TRBJ1-2 TRBV5-1 . CASSPRQGAGYGYTF TGCGCCAGCAGCCCAAGACAGGGGGCTGGCTATGGCTACACCTTC
15 . TRBJ2-1 TRBV15 . CATSRDTERRDEQFF TGTGCCACCAGCAGAGATACCGAGCGCCGAGATGAGCAGTTCTTC
15 . TRBJ2-2 TRBV27 . CASRISWTDTGELFF TGTGCCAGCAGAATATCGTGGACAGACACCGGGGAGCTGTTTTTT
14 . TRBJ1-2 TRBV6-1 . CASKLGSSNYGYTF TGTGCCAGCAAATTAGGCAGTTCTAACTATGGCTACACCTTC
11 TRBD1 TRBJ1-2 TRBV30 . CAWPTGTGYTF TGTGCCTGGCCGACAGGGACTGGCTACACCTTC
13 . TRBJ1-2 TRBV20-1 once CSAGQEGLEGYTF TGCAGTGCTGGCCAGGAAGGGTTGGAAGGCTACACCTTC
17 TRBD2 TRBJ2-7 TRBV7-2 . CASSLAGTSGLSYEQYF TGTGCCAGCAGCTTAGCGGGGACTAGCGGTCTCTCCTACGAGCAGTACTTC
14 . TRBJ2-7 TRBV5-1 . CASSLEWNSYEQYF TGCGCCAGCAGCTTGGAGTGGAACTCCTACGAGCAGTACTTC
14 . TRBJ1-1 TRBV5-4 . CASSQGHPNTEAFF TGTGCCAGCAGCCAGGGACATCCAAACACTGAAGCTTTCTTT
11 . TRBJ2-7 TRBV20-1 few CSARGTYEQYF TGCAGTGCTAGAGGTACCTACGAGCAGTACTTC